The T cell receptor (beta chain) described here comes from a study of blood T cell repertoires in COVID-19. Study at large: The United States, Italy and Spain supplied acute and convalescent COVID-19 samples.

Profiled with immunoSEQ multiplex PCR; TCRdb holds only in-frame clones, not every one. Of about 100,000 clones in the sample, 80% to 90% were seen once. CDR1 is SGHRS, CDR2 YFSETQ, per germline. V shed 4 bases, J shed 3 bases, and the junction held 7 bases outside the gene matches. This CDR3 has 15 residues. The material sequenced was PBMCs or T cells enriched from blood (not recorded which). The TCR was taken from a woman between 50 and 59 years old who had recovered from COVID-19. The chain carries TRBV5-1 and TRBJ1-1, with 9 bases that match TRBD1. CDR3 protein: CASSAYRGLHTEAFF. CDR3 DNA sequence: TGCGCCAGCAGCGCGTACAGGGGGCTGCACACTGAAGCTTTCTTT.